Each of the 8 T cell receptor beta chains below was sequenced from the same sample in a study of blood T cell repertoires in COVID-19. Here immunoSEQ multiplex PCR was the method, and the copy in TCRdb shows in-frame clones only, minus some. This sample has 170,000 or so clones; roughly nine tenths occur once, and the top ten carry approximately 0.5%. Sequencing was performed on peripheral blood. These receptor sequences come from a man between 50 and 59 years old with acute or convalescent COVID-19.

The rearrangement joins TRBV4-1 to TRBJ1-4; no clear D gene. The CDR3 has 13 amino acids. Looked up from germline, CDR1 is MGHRA and CDR2 is YSYEKL. V was pared by 3 bases and J by 3 bases, with 5 bases between. The chain's CDR3 is CASSHGANEKLFF. CDR3 nucleotide sequence: TGCGCCAGCAGCCACGGGGCTAATGAAAAACTGTTTTTT.

V usage is TRBV7-8 and J usage is TRBJ2-2, with TRBD1 matching over 8 bases. CDR3 size: 17 residues. Looked up from germline, CDR1 is SGHVS and CDR2 is FQNEAQ. V dropped 2 bases and J dropped 1; count of bases not matched to a gene: 6. In DNA form, the CDR3 reads TGTGCCAGCAGCTTACCTCTCGGGACAGGGAACACCGGGGAGCTGTTTTTT. Amino acids: CASSLPLGTGNTGELFF.

The genes are TRBV3-1 (or the pseudogene TRBV3-2) and TRBJ2-1, with D hard to call. This CDR3 comprises 14 residues. From germline, CDR1 is LGHDT and CDR2 YNNKEL (reference sequence). The V gene lost 3 bases and the J gene lost 4 bases, with 10 bases spanning the gap. CDR3 protein: CASSQIGGYNEQFF. The DNA of the CDR3 is TGTGCCAGCAGCCAGATCGGCGGATACAATGAGCAGTTCTTC.

This chain joins TRBV7-9 and TRBJ2-7; weak D call: TRBD1 (6 bases). The V end was cut by 3 bases, the J end by 7 bases, with 13 bases between. This CDR3 region has 13 residues. Germline V CDR1 and CDR2: SEHNR, FQNEAQ (reference sequence). The CDR3 here is CASSLDSEPEQYF. The CDR3 region has the DNA TGTGCCAGCAGCTTGGACAGCGAGCCTGAGCAGTACTTC.

CDR3 sequence reads: CASNMGAGALPDTEAFF. The CDR3 bases are TGTGCCAGCAACATGGGGGCAGGGGCCCTCCCGGACACTGAAGCTTTCTTT. V and J are TRBV28 and TRBJ1-1; D is perhaps TRBD1 (6 bases). Germline assignment: CDR1 MDHEN and CDR2 SYDVKM. The CDR3 loop spans 17 amino acids. Between the trimmed V and J ends, which lost 7 bases and 3 bases, there was a span of 24 bases.

The chain uses TRBV3-1 (or the pseudogene TRBV3-2) and TRBJ1-2; D remains ambiguous. V lost 0 bases and J lost 3, with 14 bases in between. This CDR3 is built from 16 residues. The V gene's germline CDR1 is LGHDT and CDR2 YNNKEL (reference sequence). In DNA, the CDR3 is TGTGCCAGCAGCCAAGAGAGGACCGGGCGGGACTATGGCTACACCTTC. Translating it yields CASSQERTGRDYGYTF.

The chain joins TRBV28 to TRBJ2-3; D might be TRBD1 (6 bases). Germline CDR1 and CDR2: MDHEN and SYDVKM. Trimming pared 6 bases from V and 7 bases from J, leaving 11 bases between. The CDR3 sequence is 12 residues long. The CDR3 spells CASRKTGYTQYF. As DNA, the CDR3 is TGTGCCAGCAGAAAAACAGGGTATACGCAGTATTTT.

The chain joins TRBV19 to TRBJ2-3; tentative D call: TRBD2 (6 bases). The CDR3 is 14 amino acids. V lost 8 bases and J lost 0, with 12 bases in between. From germline, CDR1 is LNHDA and CDR2 SQIVND (reference sequence). Written as DNA, the CDR3 is TGTGCCAGTTCGGAGGGGACTAGCACAGATACGCAGTATTTT. This encodes CASSEGTSTDTQYF. The whole variable domain, remainder taken from reference TRBV19 and TRBJ2-3, is DGGITQSPKYLFRKEGQNVTLSCEQNLNHDAMYWYRQDPGQGLRLIYYSQIVNDFQKGDIAEGYSVSREKKESFPLTVTSAQKNPTAFYLCASSEGTSTDTQYFGPGTRLTVL.